This T cell receptor beta chain was profiled in a study of glioma-infiltrating T cells after dendritic cell vaccination. Looking at the study overall: Glioblastoma patients came from Phase I and II dendritic cell vaccination trials. Between about 2002 and 2013, patients got autologous tumor lysate-pulsed dendritic cell vaccines.

Germline-derived CDR1 and CDR2 are WSHSY and SAAADI. With 4 bases clipped from V and 4 bases from J, the junction kept 0 bases outside the gene matches. CDR3 length equals 14 residues. None of the glioblastoma patients had an isocitrate dehydrogenase mutation. Amplification used 60 V beta primers and 13 J beta primers. Produced via immunoSEQ multiplex PCR; TCRdb's table is partial and in-frame only. Of tens of thousands of clones detected, 85% appear once; the ten largest clones hold roughly 11%. V usage is TRBV10-2 and J usage is TRBJ2-5; 13 bases are a match to TRBD2. The sample consisted of blood, taken before dendritic cell vaccination. This TCR came from a human donor with glioblastoma. The CDR3 DNA follows: TGCGCCAGCAGTGGGACTAGCGGGAGAGAGACCCAGTACTTC. Translated: CASSGTSGRETQYF.